Listed below are T cell receptor beta chains from one sample, sequenced in a study of graft-versus-host responses after intestinal transplantation. This table comes from immunoSEQ multiplex PCR, and its TCRdb copy is limited to in-frame clones, with some not included. The repertoire holds about 6,400 clones, with 83% as singletons. Material: ileum tissue, obtained approximately 320 days after intestinal transplant. Receptors originate from a human patient who received an intestinal transplant, so some T cells may come from the graft donor. Both conserved end residues are part of each CDR3. A D gene is named only where the DNA matches it firmly. The size entry is marked missing in some rows and otherwise reads once, few, many or a size class.

>TRBD1|TRBJ1-1|TRBV29-1|-
TGCAGCGTCGAGGGACAGATAATCTTGAACACTGAAGCTTTCTTT
CSVEGQIILNTEAFF
>-|TRBJ2-7|TRBV7-9|-
TGTGCCAGCAGCTTACAGGGCTACGAGCAGTACTTC
CASSLQGYEQYF
>TRBD2|TRBJ2-1|TRBV28|-
TGTGCCAGCAGCGGAGGGCCGTCAGGACTAGCTCCCTTCGGTGAGCAGTTCTTC
CASSGGPSGLAPFGEQFF
>TRBD1|TRBJ1-2|TRBV27|-
TGTGCCAGCAGTTTACAGACAGGGGGCGACTATGGCTACACCTTC
CASSLQTGGDYGYTF
>-|TRBJ1-5|TRBV7-9|once
TGTGCCAGCGCTGGGGGGGGCCCTTCCAATCAGCCCCAGCATTTT
CASAGGGPSNQPQHF
>-|TRBJ2-4|TRBV6-5|-
TGTGCCAGCAGTTACGCGGCTAGCGCGGACATTCAGTGCTTC
CASSYAASADIQCF
>TRBD2|TRBJ2-2|TRBV6-4|once
TGTGCCAGCAGTGACTCCGGACTAGCGGAGAGGACCGGGGAGCTGTTTTTT
CASSDSGLAERTGELFF
>TRBD2|TRBJ2-3|TRBV6-4|few
TGTGCCAGCAGTGACTCTAGCGGGGGCACAGATACGCAGTATTTT
CASSDSSGGTDTQYF
>TRBD2|TRBJ2-5|TRBV4-1|-
TGCGCCAGCAGCCAAGTGGGAGGGTATGAGACCCAGTACTTC
CASSQVGGYETQYF
>-|TRBJ1-1|TRBV10-3|-
TGTGCCACCCGAGGGCAAACTGAAGCTTTCTTT
CATRGQTEAFF
>-|TRBJ1-5|TRBV6-5|-
TGTGCCAGCAGTTCTCTCCAGGAGGCCGGCAATCAGCCCCAGCATTTT
CASSSLQEAGNQPQHF
>-|TRBJ1-1|TRBV2|-
TGTGCCAGCACCATCTCGACGGGGACTGCGTCGGAAGCTTTCTTT
CASTISTGTASEAFF
>-|TRBJ1-1|TRBV12-5|-
TGTGCTAGTGGTTTGGTACGGCGGGGTTTGGTCACTGAAGCTTTCTTT
CASGLVRRGLVTEAFF
>-|TRBJ1-4|TRBV10-3|-
TGTGCCATCGCAGGGTCCACTAATGAAAAACTGTTTTTT
CAIAGSTNEKLFF
>TRBD2|TRBJ2-5|TRBV6-1|-
TGTGCCAGCATAGCGGGTGAGGAAGAGACCCAGTACTTC
CASIAGEEETQYF
>TRBD2|TRBJ2-1|TRBV29-1|-
TGCAGCGTCGGGACTAGCGGGCTCAATGAGCAGTTCTTC
CSVGTSGLNEQFF
>-|TRBJ1-2|TRBV19|-
TGTGCCAGTAGGAGGCACAGCAACTATGGCTACACCTTC
CASRRHSNYGYTF
>TRBD1|TRBJ2-7|TRBV11-1|-
TGTGCCAGCAGCGAGGGGGCAGGGGGCGGCTACGAGCAGTACTTC
CASSEGAGGGYEQYF
>TRBD2|TRBJ2-7|TRBV5-1|-
TGCGCCAGCAGCTTGGTTCCCCCTCTAGCGGGAGGGTCCCCAGACTACGAGCAGTACTTC
CASSLVPPLAGGSPDYEQYF
>TRBD1|TRBJ1-2|TRBV4-1|-
TGCGCCAGCAGCCAAGATGTGGGTGACAGGGGGCATGGCTACACCTTC
CASSQDVGDRGHGYTF
>-|TRBJ1-2|TRBV11-2|-
TGTGCCAGCAGCCCCCTCGGTAGGGACTATGGCTACACCTTC
CASSPLGRDYGYTF
>-|TRBJ2-5|TRBV6-5|-
TGTGCCAGCAGTTACTCGTGGGGAGAGACCCAGTACTTC
CASSYSWGETQYF
>TRBD1|TRBJ1-5|TRBV19|-
TGTGCCAGTAGTATAACAGGGGCGAATCAGCCCCAGCATTTT
CASSITGANQPQHF
>TRBD2|TRBJ2-1|TRBV11-3|-
TGTGCCAGCAGCCTAGCGGGGGGGACCAATGAGCAGTTCTTC
CASSLAGGTNEQFF
>-|TRBJ1-5|TRBV7-6|-
TGTGCCAGCAGCTTAGTCGGGGGAAATCAGCCCCAGCATTTT
CASSLVGGNQPQHF
>-|TRBJ2-1|TRBV13|once
TGTGCCAGCACAAGCTCCTACAATGAGCAGTTCTTC
CASTSSYNEQFF
>-|TRBJ2-2|TRBV2|-
TGTGCCAGCAGTGATTTTGACCCGAACACCGGGGAGCTGTTTTTT
CASSDFDPNTGELFF
>-|TRBJ1-5|TRBV10-3|-
TGTGCCATCAGTGAGTCTCAGGGAAGCAATCAGCCCCAGCATTTT
CAISESQGSNQPQHF
>-|TRBJ2-5|TRBV5-1|-
TGCGCCAGCAGCTTGAAGGGTACGAACATAGTACAAGAGACCCAGTACTTC
CASSLKGTNIVQETQYF
>-|TRBJ2-7|TRBV30|-
TGTGCCCAGAAAGGGGGGGACTACGAGCAGTACTTC
CAQKGGDYEQYF
>-|TRBJ2-5|TRBV7-6|-
TGTGCCAGCAGCTTAAGCGATCTCTGGCAAGAGACCCAGTACTTC
CASSLSDLWQETQYF
>TRBD2|TRBJ2-3|TRBV6-1|-
TGTGCCAGCAGACTAGCGGGCTCTAGCACAGATACGCAGTATTTT
CASRLAGSSTDTQYF
>TRBD2|TRBJ2-5|TRBV7-6|-
TGTGCCAGCAGCTTGGGACTAGCCCTGACCCAGTACTTC
CASSLGLALTQYF
>-|TRBJ2-5|TRBV7-6|-
TGTGCCAGCAGCTTCACGGGGACCCAAGAGACCCAGTACTTC
CASSFTGTQETQYF
>TRBD1|TRBJ2-7|TRBV15|-
TGTGCCACCAGCAGAGATGGGGTGGACACAGGGGGCGAATACGAGCAGTACTTC
CATSRDGVDTGGEYEQYF
>-|TRBJ1-1|TRBV4-1|-
TGCGCCAGCAGCCAAGAGGCCCAGGGGAACACTGAAGCTTTCTTT
CASSQEAQGNTEAFF
>TRBD2|TRBJ2-5|TRBV6-5|-
TGTGCCAGCAGTTACTCGGGCGGGAGCAGAGAGACCCAGTACTTC
CASSYSGGSRETQYF